Following are 30 T cell receptor beta chains from one sample sequenced in a study of cytotoxic CD8 clonotypes in ibrutinib-treated CLL. This table comes from immunoSEQ multiplex PCR, and its TCRdb copy is limited to in-frame clones, with some not included. The table lists some 63,000 clones, around nine tenths of them singletons. Source: PBMCs, taken after 12 months of ibrutinib treatment. The receptors originated from a human donor with chronic lymphocytic leukemia.

This chain uses TRBV19 with TRBJ2-2, with TRBD2 matching over 10 bases. The ends lost 2 bases at V and 4 bases at J; junction bases unmatched: 1. Germline V CDR1 and CDR2: LNHDA, SQIVND (reference sequence). The CDR3 covers 15 residues. CDR3 sequence (DNA): TGTGCCAGTAGTATAAAGCGGGAGGGCACCGGGGAGCTGTTTTTT. It encodes CASSIKREGTGELFF.

This rearrangement joins TRBV4-3 to TRBJ1-4; D call uncertain. The V end was cut by 6 bases, the J end by 13 bases, with 21 bases between. CDR1 and CDR2 (germline): LGHNA, YSLEER. The CDR3 runs 14 residues. CDR3 sequence (DNA): TGCGCCAGCAGTACACGGGATAAACTCGATGGACTGTTTTTT. The encoded protein is CASSTRDKLDGLFF.

This clone was picked up one time. The genes are TRBV21-1 and TRBJ2-5; the table's D call, TRBD1, has no DNA check behind it. TRBV21-1 is a documented pseudogene. The CDR3 consists of 17 residues. The DNA for the CDR3 is TGTGCCAGCAGCAAAGGTGCCGGGACAGGGTTTCAAGAGACCCAGTACTTC. Its protein is CASSKGAGTGFQETQYF.

The rearrangement joins TRBV9 to TRBJ1-5; perhaps TRBD1 as D (5 bases). V lost 0 bases and J lost 0, with 7 bases in between. Germline CDR1 and CDR2: SGDLS and YYNGEE. This CDR3 has 15 residues. CDR3 in DNA: TGTGCCAGCAGCGTAGACGGGGCTAGCAATCAGCCCCAGCATTTT. Protein sequence: CASSVDGASNQPQHF.

The chain has TRBV6-1 and TRBJ1-1; a possible D gene is TRBD1 (6 bases). V lost 7 bases, J lost 6 bases, and 9 bases lay in between. Germline CDR1 reads MNHNS; CDR2 reads SASEGT. The CDR3 is 11 residues long. The chain's CDR3 is CASTRGSEAFF. DNA of the CDR3: TGTGCCAGCACCAGGGGTTCTGAAGCTTTCTTT.

The chain carries TRBV4-1 and TRBJ1-1, with D uncertain. The CDR3 loop spans 15 amino acids. The germline gives CDR1 MGHRA, CDR2 YSYEKL. Trimming pared 0 bases from V and 1 base from J, leaving 9 bases between. Written as DNA, the CDR3 is TGCGCCAGCAGCCAAGATCCGAAGGGGAACACTGAAGCTTTCTTT. It encodes CASSQDPKGNTEAFF.

V usage is TRBV6-6 and J usage is TRBJ2-7; possibly TRBD1 or TRBD2 for D (5 bases each). This CDR3 has 14 amino acids. The germline V gene encodes CDR1 MNHNY and CDR2 SVGAGI (reference sequence). The V end lost 2 bases, the J end lost 3 bases, and 11 bases lay between the germline ends. CDR3 sequence: CASSYGTEYYEQYF. As DNA, the CDR3 is TGTGCCAGCAGTTACGGGACGGAATACTACGAGCAGTACTTC.

The chain joins TRBV19 to TRBJ2-1, with D unresolved. The CDR3 length is 11 residues. Per germline, CDR1 LNHDA and CDR2 SQIVND (reference sequence). With 6 bases removed from V and 1 base from J, the gap between germline ends came to 1 base. CDR3 nucleotides: TGTGCCAGTAGGTCCTACAATGAGCAGTTCTTC. Its translation: CASRSYNEQFF.

V is TRBV5-5 and J is TRBJ2-7; 10 nucleotides align to TRBD1. The V gene's germline CDR1 is SGHKS and CDR2 YYEKEE (reference sequence). The V gene end was trimmed by 1 base and the J gene end by 2 bases; junction bases not matched to a gene: 12. The length of the CDR3 is 18 residues. The DNA of the CDR3 is TGTGCCAGCAGCTTGATAGGGACAGGGGATCTAGGGCCCTACGAGCAGTACTTC. Translated: CASSLIGTGDLGPYEQYF.

The V call is TRBV6-6, the J call TRBJ2-1; TRBD2 matches at 7 bases. Per germline, CDR1 MNHNY and CDR2 SVGAGI (reference sequence). This CDR3 contains 14 residues. V lost 5 bases to trimming and J lost 3 bases; unmatched junction nucleotides: 4. This chain's CDR3 is CASSGAGNYNEQFF. CDR3 nucleotide sequence: TGTGCCAGCAGTGGAGCGGGGAACTACAATGAGCAGTTCTTC.

This chain connects TRBV14 to TRBJ2-7; 7 nucleotides match TRBD1. The ends lost 7 bases at V and 6 bases at J; junction bases unmatched: 9. The CDR3 sequence is 13 residues long. Per germline, CDR1 SGHDN and CDR2 FVKESK. CDR3 sequence (DNA): TGTGCCAGCAACAGGGGCGTTGAGGGCGAGCAGTACTTC. Translated: CASNRGVEGEQYF.

The genes are TRBV7-2 and TRBJ2-1; a possible D gene is TRBD2 (6 bases). The V gene lost 5 bases and the J gene lost 9 bases, with 14 bases spanning the gap. Germline lookup yields CDR1 SGHTA and CDR2 FQGNSA. The CDR3 sequence is 13 residues long. CDR3 protein: CASSTRLGTEQFF. The CDR3 bases are TGTGCCAGCAGCACCCGACTAGGCACTGAGCAGTTCTTC.

The chain carries TRBV5-1 and TRBJ2-3, with 14 bases matching TRBD2. The CDR3 totals 17 residues. Germline V lookup: CDR1 SGHRS, CDR2 YFSETQ. V gave up 0 bases and J gave up 1 base; unmatched junction bases: 1. The CDR3 region is CASSLGLAGGGTDTQYF. In nucleotides, the CDR3 is TGCGCCAGCAGCTTGGGACTAGCGGGAGGGGGCACAGATACGCAGTATTTT. The full variable domain, its missing parts supplied by reference TRBV5-1 and TRBJ2-3, is KAGVTQTPRYLIKTRGQQVTLSCSPISGHRSVSWYQQTPGQGLQFLFEYFSETQRNKGNFPGRFSGRQFSNSRSEMNVSTLELGDSALYLCASSLGLAGGGTDTQYFGPGTRLTVL.

The chain couples TRBV4-2 to TRBJ2-2, with 13 bases matching TRBD2. Germline CDR1 is LGHNA and CDR2 is YNFKEQ. The V segment lost 3 bases and the J segment 4 bases; nucleotides outside the gene matches: 8. This CDR3 is 18 amino acids long. CDR3 sequence reads: CASSHLLAGGPGTGELFF. The CDR3 DNA reads as TGTGCCAGCAGCCACCTACTAGCGGGAGGGCCGGGCACCGGGGAGCTGTTTTTT.

The chain employs TRBV7-9 and TRBJ2-1; unclear D gene. The CDR3 runs 11 residues. Trimming shortened V by 3 bases and J by 9 bases, and 6 bases separated the two germline ends. Germline assignment: CDR1 SEHNR and CDR2 FQNEAQ (reference sequence). The CDR3 reads CASSFRGEQFF. Here the CDR3 DNA reads TGTGCCAGCAGCTTTCGCGGTGAGCAGTTCTTC.

The V gene is TRBV6-6, the J gene TRBJ1-2, with a tentative D call TRBD1 (5 bases). The CDR3 extends over 12 amino acids. V gave up 7 bases and J gave up 8 bases, with 14 bases separating them. Germline V CDR1 and CDR2: MNHNY, SVGAGI (reference sequence). CDR3 nucleotides: TGTGCCAGCACTCGCGACGGGGACGGCTACACCTTC. Amino acids: CASTRDGDGYTF.

The V gene is TRBV27, the J gene TRBJ2-7; 11 bases align to TRBD1. The CDR3 consists of 14 residues. Germline V gene data show CDR1 as MNHEY and CDR2 as SMNVEV (reference sequence). V lost 4 bases and J lost 7; bases outside the gene matches: 6. The CDR3 spells CASSSGQGAGEQYF. As DNA, the CDR3 is TGTGCCAGCAGTTCCGGACAGGGGGCTGGGGAGCAGTACTTC.

The rearrangement uses TRBV6-1 and TRBJ1-1; D is unclear. Between the trimmed V and J ends, which lost 5 bases and 3 bases, there was a span of 16 bases. Germline assignment: CDR1 MNHNS and CDR2 SASEGT. The CDR3 runs 15 residues. CDR3 nucleotides: TGTGCCAGCAGTCAGGAAAGAGCGTGGGACACTGAAGCTTTCTTT. It is translated as CASSQERAWDTEAFF.

The chain links TRBV6-6 to TRBJ1-1; 7 bases align to TRBD1. This CDR3 has 16 residues. V shed 2 bases, J shed 1 base, and the junction held 7 bases outside the gene matches. Germline V gene lookup returns CDR1 MNHNY and CDR2 SVGAGI (reference sequence). CDR3 sequence reads: CASSYRDREGNTEAFF. The DNA of the CDR3 is TGTGCCAGCAGTTACCGGGACAGAGAAGGGAACACTGAAGCTTTCTTT.

The CDR3 loop is CASSFLGSGANVLTF. The CDR3 bases are TGTGCCAGCAGCTTTCTGGGCTCTGGGGCCAACGTCCTGACTTTC. This chain links TRBV5-5 with TRBJ2-6, with no clear D. Germline CDR1 and CDR2: SGHKS and YYEKEE (reference sequence). The CDR3 is 15 residues long. V lost 2 bases to trimming and J lost 0 bases, with 6 bases between them.

The chain has TRBV15 and TRBJ2-6; weak D call: TRBD2 (6 bases). In germline, CDR1 is LNHNV, CDR2 YYDKDF (reference sequence). The CDR3 is made up of 17 amino acids. V was clipped by 0 bases and J by 0 bases, with 9 bases between them. The CDR3 DNA sequence: TGTGCCACCAGCAGAGAGGGCGGGATCTCTGGGGCCAACGTCCTGACTTTC. As protein: CATSREGGISGANVLTF.

The chain joins TRBV19 to TRBJ1-1; D remains unclear. This CDR3 spans 13 amino acids. Per the germline V gene, CDR1 is LNHDA and CDR2 is SQIVND (reference sequence). V lost 6 bases and J lost 0, with 8 bases in between. CDR3 bases: TGTGCCAGTAGCCGTGTTCTGAACACTGAAGCTTTCTTT. It encodes CASSRVLNTEAFF.

The chain combines TRBV11-3 with TRBJ1-1; perhaps TRBD1 as D (5 bases). Trimming removed 4 bases from V and 1 base from J, with 10 bases in between. The length of the CDR3 is 14 residues. CDR1 is SGHNT, CDR2 YENEEA, per germline. CDR3 bases: TGTGCCAGCAGCTCAGGGCAACCGAACACTGAAGCTTTCTTT. Translating it yields CASSSGQPNTEAFF. Based on the CDR3 plus reference TRBV11-3 and TRBJ1-1, the full variable domain is EAGVVQSPRYKIIEKKQPVAFWCNPISGHNTLYWYLQNLGQGPELLIRYENEEAVDDSQLPKDRFSAERLKGVDSTLKIQPAELGDSAVYLCASSSGQPNTEAFFGQGTRLTVV.

The rearrangement links TRBV7-2 to TRBJ1-1; D ambiguous. The ends were cut back, 0 bases at V and 2 bases at J, with 7 bases in the middle. The CDR3 runs 14 residues. From germline, CDR1 is SGHTA and CDR2 FQGNSA. The chain's CDR3 is CASSLATSNTEAFF. In DNA, the CDR3 is TGTGCCAGCAGCTTAGCGACGAGTAACACTGAAGCTTTCTTT. The full variable domain, completed using reference TRBV7-2 and TRBJ1-1, is GAGVSQSPSNKVTEKGKDVELRCDPISGHTALYWYRQSLGQGLEFLIYFQGNSAPDKSGLPSDRFSAERTGGSVSTLTIQRTQQEDSAVYLCASSLATSNTEAFFGQGTRLTVV.

The chain employs TRBV20-1 and TRBJ2-5; D remains unclear. Germline CDR1 reads DFQATT; CDR2 reads SNEGSKA (reference sequence). The CDR3 sequence is 11 residues long. Trimming took off 8 bases at V and 1 base at J, with 8 bases between the two ends. The CDR3 bases are TGCAGTATGGCCACCCAAGAGACCCAGTACTTC. This gives the protein CSMATQETQYF.

This chain uses TRBV7-2 with TRBJ2-1; TRBD2 agrees at 7 bases. Germline CDR1 is SGHTA and CDR2 is FQGNSA. The ends lost 4 bases at V and 4 bases at J; junction bases unmatched: 10. The CDR3 covers 16 residues. CDR3 sequence: CASSSPGLTTYNEQFF. CDR3 sequence (DNA): TGTGCCAGCAGCTCACCGGGACTAACCACTTACAATGAGCAGTTCTTC.

The rearrangement uses TRBV5-4 and TRBJ1-2; no reliable D call. This CDR3 has 13 amino acids. V dropped 5 bases and J dropped 2 bases, with 10 bases sitting between them. CDR1 SGHNT and CDR2 YYREEE come from the germline V gene (reference sequence). The CDR3 is CASSWEENYGYTF. The CDR3 nucleotides read TGTGCCAGCAGTTGGGAGGAGAACTATGGCTACACCTTC. The variable domain in full, with the rest retrieved from reference TRBV5-4 and TRBJ1-2, is ETGVTQSPTHLIKTRGQQVTLRCSSQSGHNTVSWYQQALGQGPQFIFQYYREEENGRGNFPPRFSGLQFPNYSSELNVNALELDDSALYLCASSWEENYGYTFGSGTRLTVV.

The V and J genes are TRBV10-3 and TRBJ2-1; TRBD2 might be the D (6 bases). Trimming removed 8 bases from V and 9 bases from J, with 17 bases in between. The CDR3 is made up of 13 amino acids. Germline CDR1 ENHRY, CDR2 SYGVKD. This CDR3 reads CAIGATPGGEQFF. The DNA for the CDR3 is TGTGCCATCGGCGCGACGCCCGGGGGTGAGCAGTTCTTC.

Turning to this clone: A much larger clone lies one base from this, so it may be a read error. This chain links TRBV4-3 with TRBJ2-2; TRBD1 matches 7 bases. Germline V lookup: CDR1 LGHNA, CDR2 YSLEER. The CDR3 totals 16 residues. CDR3 coding DNA: TGCGTCAGCAGCCAAATAAGGGGGCAGGCAACCGGGGAGCTGTTTTTT. It specifies CVSSQIRGQATGELFF.

This clone occurred once. CDR3 in amino acids: CASSARAQLAGGINEQFF. DNA for the CDR3: TGTGCCAGCAGTGCCAGGGCACAACTAGCGGGAGGTATCAATGAGCAGTTCTTC. V usage is TRBV6-4 and J usage is TRBJ2-1; 12 bases fit TRBD2. Germline values: CDR1 MRHNA, CDR2 SNTAGT. This CDR3 region has 18 residues. With 4 bases clipped from V and 6 bases from J, the junction kept 13 bases outside the gene matches.